The source of this T cell receptor beta chain is a study of T cells in Graves' hyperthyroidism and ophthalmopathy. Notes on the study in general: The model's output predicted ophthalmopathy at a median of around 6.9 months prior to onset.

This clonotype was recorded many times. What it recognizes is unknown. Trimming shortened V by 3 bases and J by 2 bases, and 10 bases separated the two germline ends. Germline V CDR1 and CDR2: DFQATT, SNEGSKA (reference sequence). The CDR3 runs 13 residues. Researchers took RNA transcripts and amplified the TCR beta CDR3 regions from them. RT-PCR in the first round (using the HTBI primer set) targeted the TCR CDR3. TCRdb analysed the multiplex PCR reads with MiXCR anew, one entry per CDR3 protein. The sample carries about 410,000 distinct CDR3 sequences, roughly 14% recorded once. Material for sequencing was blood. The receptor was derived from a man aged 18 to 30 with Graves' ophthalmopathy. The chain recombines TRBV20-1 with TRBJ2-5; tentatively, D is TRBD1 (6 bases). CDR3 amino acids: CSARGQRQETQYF. The DNA of the CDR3 is TGCAGTGCTAGGGGACAACGACAAGAGACCCAGTACTTC.